These 15 T cell receptor beta chains were all obtained from the same sample, sequenced in a study of CD8 T cells in ankylosing spondylitis. MiXCR, run by TCRdb on the 5' RACE reads, gives a single entry per CDR3 protein. The sample carries about 300,000 distinct CDR3 sequences, approximately 10% recorded once. Sequencing was performed on blood, either unsorted or a sorted T cell fraction (not recorded which). These TCRs come from a female donor with ankylosing spondylitis or in good health (not recorded which).

This clonotype was detected many times. This chain links TRBV15 with TRBJ1-1; tentative D call: TRBD1 (6 bases). From germline, CDR1 is LNHNV and CDR2 YYDKDF (reference sequence). The V and J ends lost 4 bases and 1 base respectively, with 13 bases between them. CDR3 size: 15 residues. CDR3 nucleotide sequence: TGTGCCACCAGCATCTACAGGGACCCGAACACTGAAGCTTTCTTT. Translated, it gives CATSIYRDPNTEAFF.

There are many counts of this clonotype. The chain joins TRBV5-5 to TRBJ1-1, with D possibly matching TRBD1 (6 bases). CDR3 length equals 17 residues. V was cut by 0 bases and J by 1 base, with 16 bases left in between. Per germline, CDR1 SGHKS and CDR2 YYEKEE (reference sequence). As DNA, the CDR3 is TGTGCCAGCAGCTTGGTTATAGGGGGACGGGGGAACACTGAAGCTTTCTTT. The encoded protein is CASSLVIGGRGNTEAFF. Combining the CDR3 with reference TRBV5-5 and TRBJ1-1 gives the whole variable domain DAGVTQSPTHLIKTRGQQVTLRCSPISGHKSVSWYQQVLGQGPQFIFQYYEKEERGRGNFPDRFSARQFPNYSSELNVNALLLGDSALYLCASSLVIGGRGNTEAFFGQGTRLTVV.

This clonotype was observed at least ten times. This CDR3 reads CAVFRPGYTF. The CDR3 coding sequence is TGTGCCGTGTTCAGGCCTGGCTACACCTTC. The chain uses TRBV7-9 and TRBJ1-2; D gene unclear. This CDR3 has 10 residues. Deletions cut 11 bases from V and 7 bases from J, with 11 bases between. Germline assignment: CDR1 SEHNR and CDR2 FQNEAQ (reference sequence). Together with reference TRBV7-9 and TRBJ1-2, the CDR3 gives the full variable domain: DTGVSQNPRHKITKRGQNVTFRCDPISEHNRLYWYRQTLGQGPEFLTYFQNEAQLEKSRLLSDRFSAERPKGSFSTLEIQRTEQGDSAMYLCAVFRPGYTFGSGTRLTVV.

This sequence joins TRBV5-1 and TRBJ2-1; D is tentatively TRBD1 or TRBD2 (6 bases each). CDR1 is SGHRS, CDR2 YFSETQ, per germline. V lost 3 bases and J 12 bases, leaving 13 bases between the germline ends. CDR3 length: 12 amino acids. CDR3 sequence: CASSSEGGVQFF. CDR3 in DNA: TGCGCCAGCAGCTCGGAGGGGGGTGTGCAGTTCTTC.

The table lists this clonotype with many counts. The chain is built from TRBV13 and TRBJ2-3; D is ambiguous. The CDR3 extends over 15 amino acids. Trimming removed 2 bases from V and 0 bases from J, with 9 bases in between. Germline-derived CDR1 and CDR2 are PRHDT and FYEKMQ (reference sequence). DNA for the CDR3: TGTGCCAGCAGCTTATCAGAGACTAGCACAGATACGCAGTATTTT. Its translation: CASSLSETSTDTQYF.

This clonotype was found many times. V is TRBV7-9 and J is TRBJ1-1; 9 nucleotides agree with TRBD1. The CDR3 consists of 15 residues. Germline V gives CDR1 SEHNR, CDR2 FQNEAQ (reference sequence). Germline trimming cut 5 bases from V and 5 bases from J; bases unmatched to any gene: 9. The CDR3 DNA reads as TGTGCCAGCAGCGTTACCGGGACAGGGAATACTGAAGCTTTCTTT. Protein product: CASSVTGTGNTEAFF.

This rearrangement joins TRBV18 to TRBJ2-7, with 15 bases that match TRBD2. The length of the CDR3 is 17 residues. Losses at the gene ends were 3 bases for V and 0 bases for J; bases not matched to a gene: 3. Germline CDR1 reads KGHSH; CDR2 reads LQKENI. The CDR3 region is CASSPPGLAGGSYEQYF. The CDR3 DNA reads TGTGCCAGCTCACCCCCGGGACTAGCGGGGGGCTCCTACGAGCAGTACTTC. The full variable domain, in which reference TRBV18 and TRBJ2-7 provide the parts outside the CDR3, is NAGVMQNPRHLVRRRGQEARLRCSPMKGHSHVYWYRQLPEEGLKFMVYLQKENIIDESGMPKERFSAEFPKEGPSILRIQQVVRGDSAAYFCASSPPGLAGGSYEQYFGPGTRLTVT.

This clonotype was picked up many times. V and J are TRBV28 and TRBJ2-6; D is unclear. The CDR3 sequence is 14 residues long. CDR1 is MDHEN, CDR2 SYDVKM, per germline. Trimming took 7 bases from V and 4 from J, leaving 11 bases between them. This CDR3 is CASNPSSGANVLTF. The CDR3, as DNA: TGTGCCAGCAACCCGTCGTCCGGGGCCAACGTCCTGACTTTC.

This clonotype occurred many times. The V call is TRBV7-2, the J call TRBJ1-6, with D possibly TRBD1 on 5 matching bases. The CDR3 totals 14 residues. V was trimmed by 5 bases and J by 7 bases, leaving 12 bases between them. Germline V gene data show CDR1 as SGHTA and CDR2 as FQGNSA. CDR3 region: CASSPGAANSPLHF. The CDR3 nucleotides are TGTGCCAGCAGCCCCGGGGCAGCAAATTCACCCCTCCACTTT.

On this clonotype: The junction does not match germline at one end; this may be a read error. The J gene is TRBJ2-3, the V gene TRBV7-2; no definite D call. This CDR3 region has 11 residues. Germline V gene lookup returns CDR1 SGHTA and CDR2 FQGNSA. The CDR3: CASSLTDMQYF. CDR3 nucleotide sequence: TGTGCCAGCAGCTTGACCGATATGCAGTATTTT.

This clonotype was found many times. The chain has TRBV6-1 and TRBJ2-1; D is uncertain. The length of the CDR3 is 13 residues. The ends were cut back, 6 bases at V and 2 bases at J, with 8 bases in the middle. Germline V lookup: CDR1 MNHNS, CDR2 SASEGT. The CDR3 region has the DNA TGTGCCAGCAGACAAGGGCCCTACAATGAGCAGTTCTTC. Amino acid sequence: CASRQGPYNEQFF.

Here the CDR3 reads CSARVGTGVFTDTQYF. CDR3 sequence (DNA): TGCAGTGCTAGAGTGGGGACAGGGGTTTTCACAGATACGCAGTATTTT. The chain links TRBV20-1 to TRBJ2-3; 10 bases line up with TRBD1. This CDR3 has 16 amino acids. The germline V gene has CDR1 DFQATT and CDR2 SNEGSKA (reference sequence). V was clipped by 1 base and J by 2 bases; unmatched bases: 6.

This clonotype has at least ten counts. The V call is TRBV12-3 or TRBV12-4, the J call TRBJ1-5; D possibly corresponds to TRBD1 (6 bases). Trimming took 7 bases from V and 7 from J, leaving 14 bases between them. This CDR3 comprises 13 residues. In nucleotides, the CDR3 is TGTGCCAGCACCATAGGACAGACACAGCCCCAGCATTTT. Translated: CASTIGQTQPQHF.

The CDR3 sequence is CASSQNAGETYNEQFF. CDR3 bases: TGCGCCAGCAGCCAAAACGCGGGAGAAACCTACAATGAGCAGTTCTTC. This chain uses TRBV4-3 with TRBJ2-1, with 7 bases fitting TRBD2. The CDR3 sequence is 16 residues long. The germline gives CDR1 LGHNA, CDR2 YSLEER. The V and J ends lost 2 bases and 2 bases, in that order; junction bases with no gene match: 6.

V usage is TRBV5-5 and J usage is TRBJ1-5; D call uncertain. Germline V gives CDR1 SGHKS, CDR2 YYEKEE (reference sequence). The CDR3 covers 15 residues. V shed 1 base and J shed 2 bases, with 10 bases lying between them. CDR3 amino acids: CASSLWGDGNQPQHF. DNA of the CDR3: TGTGCCAGCAGCTTGTGGGGTGACGGCAATCAGCCCCAGCATTTT.